This T cell receptor beta chain derives from a study of identical twins. Whole-study findings and limits: Abundant cord blood beta clonotypes carried fewer insertions; memory repertoires showed none.

Deletions cut 7 bases from V and 1 base from J, with 14 bases between. This CDR3 contains 14 residues. Germline V CDR1 and CDR2: SGHNT, YYREEE (reference sequence). This clonotype was found a few times. The antigen is unknown. cDNA carried unique molecular identifiers, and a universal primer site was added by template switching. Using its own MiXCR run on the 5' RACE reads, TCRdb lists one record per CDR3 protein. The sample contains more than 600,000 distinct CDR3 sequences, around a sixth of which appear only once. These same records also appear under a second study, on T cells expressing NK-cell markers. From that paper: Obtained from sorted CD3+CD56+NKG2C+, CD3+CD56+NKG2C- and CD3+CD56-NKG2C+ T cells were the TCR beta repertoires.

The clonotype comes from a young woman in good health. V is TRBV5-4 and J is TRBJ1-1; D is unresolved. Material: PBMCs. The CDR3 DNA sequence: TGTGCCAGCCAGCCCCTAACAAGGAACACTGAAGCTTTCTTT. Translation gives CASQPLTRNTEAFF.